The rows below give T cell receptor beta chains drawn from one sample of a study of blood T cells in healthy people across ages. MiXCR, applied by TCRdb to the 5' RACE reads, yields one record per CDR3 protein. The sample includes under 2,000,000 distinct CDR3 sequences, about 50% of them seen just once. Sequencing used blood. These receptors all stem from a woman aged 40 to 50 in good health. Each CDR3 is given with its conserved first and last residue. D genes are given only for firm matches. Clone sizes are given selectively: once, few, many, or a class where the clone is expanded.

>.|once|TRBJ1-4|TRBV5-1
CASRAHGVNREKLFF
TGCGCCAGTCGGGCCCACGGGGTTAATCGTGAAAAACTGTTTTTT
>.|few|TRBJ1-5|TRBV9
CASSVGFNSNQPQHF
TGTGCCAGCAGCGTAGGCTTTAATAGCAATCAGCCCCAGCATTTT
>TRBD2|.|TRBJ2-1|TRBV5-1
CASSPGGAWVNEQFF
TGCGCCAGCAGCCCGGGGGGGGCCTGGGTAAATGAGCAGTTCTTC
>TRBD1|.|TRBJ2-5|TRBV9
CASSAARGQAETQYF
TGTGCCAGCAGCGCAGCTAGGGGACAGGCGGAGACCCAGTACTTC
>.|.|TRBJ2-7|TRBV24-1
CATSDQDSISSYNEQYF
TGTGCCACCAGTGATCAGGACTCAATTAGCTCCTACAATGAGCAGTACTTC
>.|.|TRBJ2-1|TRBV7-2
CASSPRVWSDSYNEQFF
TGTGCCAGCAGCCCGCGAGTATGGTCTGACTCCTACAATGAGCAGTTCTTC
>.|.|TRBJ1-1|TRBV7-9
CASSPLETEAFF
TGTGCCAGCAGCCCCCTTGAGACTGAAGCTTTCTTT
>.|few|TRBJ2-3|TRBV5-1
CASSWGGQPFFTDTQYF
TGCGCCAGCAGCTGGGGAGGACAGCCCTTCTTCACAGATACGCAGTATTTT
>.|.|TRBJ2-1|TRBV4-2
CASSQDRKSSYNEQFF
TGTGCCAGCAGCCAGGACAGAAAGAGCTCCTACAATGAGCAGTTCTTC
>TRBD1|few|TRBJ2-5|TRBV5-1
CASSANLGQGKETQYF
TGCGCCAGCAGCGCGAACCTTGGACAGGGAAAAGAGACCCAGTACTTC
>.|.|TRBJ2-1|TRBV7-3
CASSLNPGWDEQFF
TGTGCCAGCAGCTTAAATCCAGGGTGGGATGAGCAGTTCTTC
>.|.|TRBJ2-7|TRBV27
CASSLWDGEQYF
TGTGCCAGCAGTTTATGGGACGGGGAGCAGTACTTC
>.|few|TRBJ2-5|TRBV7-2
CASSRAPTGIQETQYF
TGTGCCAGCAGCCGAGCGCCTACAGGGATCCAAGAGACCCAGTACTTC
>TRBD1|few|TRBJ1-4|TRBV5-1
CASSRDRDNEKLFF
TGCGCCAGCAGCCGGGACAGGGATAATGAAAAACTGTTTTTT
>.|.|TRBJ2-7|TRBV15
CATSSEGREQYF
TGTGCCACCAGCAGCGAAGGACGCGAGCAGTACTTC
>TRBD2|.|TRBJ2-5|TRBV5-5
CASSLTSGASETQYF
TGTGCCAGCAGCTTGACTAGCGGGGCGTCAGAGACCCAGTACTTC
>TRBD1|few|TRBJ2-7|TRBV12-3/TRBV12-4
CASSLAPGQGGLEQYF
TGTGCCAGCAGTTTAGCTCCGGGACAGGGGGGCCTAGAGCAGTACTTC
>.|few|TRBJ1-2|TRBV20-1
CSAWDSGYTF
TGCAGTGCTTGGGACTCTGGCTACACCTTC
>.|.|TRBJ1-4|TRBV7-9
CASSLEGAVFF
TGTGCCAGCAGCTTAGAAGGGGCAGTGTTTTTT
>TRBD2|.|TRBJ2-7|TRBV6-2/TRBV6-3
CASRRRRGGSYEQYF
TGTGCCAGCAGACGACGGCGGGGGGGCTCCTACGAGCAGTACTTC
>TRBD2|.|TRBJ2-1|TRBV9
CASSPLSAGGGDEQFF
TGTGCCAGCAGCCCCCTCTCAGCGGGGGGCGGGGATGAGCAGTTCTTC
>TRBD1|.|TRBJ2-7|TRBV2
CASCRDRSYEQYF
TGTGCCAGCTGCCGGGACAGGTCCTACGAGCAGTACTTC
>TRBD2|.|TRBJ2-1|TRBV7-2
CASSLAAGGMDEQFF
TGTGCCAGCAGCTTAGCGGCGGGGGGGATGGATGAGCAGTTCTTC
>.|.|TRBJ2-3|TRBV3-1
CASSQSSGEEGVDTQYF
TGTGCCAGCAGCCAATCTTCCGGGGAAGAGGGCGTAGATACGCAGTATTTT
>.|few|TRBJ2-7|TRBV7-2
CASSLAEGGEQYF
TGTGCCAGCAGCTTAGCGGAAGGAGGCGAGCAGTACTTC
>.|few|TRBJ1-5|TRBV28
CASSFMLGNQPQHF
TGTGCCAGCAGTTTCATGCTCGGCAATCAGCCCCAGCATTTT
>.|.|TRBJ1-2|TRBV28
CASSLGGEFYGYTF
TGTGCCAGCTCCCTGGGTGGGGAATTCTATGGCTACACCTTC
>.|.|TRBJ1-1|TRBV6-5
CAVNRNTEAFF
TGTGCCGTAAACCGGAACACTGAAGCTTTCTTT
>.|.|TRBJ2-5|TRBV29-1
CSVADSRQMDQYF
TGCAGCGTTGCAGACAGCCGACAGATGGACCAGTACTTC
>.|.|TRBJ1-2|TRBV7-2
CASSWTFHGYTF
TGTGCCAGCAGTTGGACCTTCCATGGCTACACCTTC
>TRBD2|few|TRBJ2-3|TRBV20-1
CSATGMGTSGTDTQYF
TGCAGTGCTACCGGGATGGGGACTAGCGGCACAGATACGCAGTATTTT
>.|.|TRBJ1-2|TRBV4-1
CASSQEAGEGYTF
TGCGCCAGCAGCCAAGAGGCGGGGGAAGGCTACACCTTC
>.|.|TRBJ2-5|TRBV21-1
CASSRGTVAETQYF
TGTGCCAGCAGCCGCGGGACAGTGGCAGAGACCCAGTACTTC
>TRBD2|few|TRBJ2-7|TRBV6-6
CASSSPSAGVYEQYF
TGTGCCAGCAGTTCCCCCTCGGCGGGGGTCTACGAGCAGTACTTC
>.|few|TRBJ2-1|TRBV6-2/TRBV6-3
CASSYRVTYNEQFF
TGTGCCAGCAGTTACAGGGTTACCTACAATGAGCAGTTCTTC
>.|.|TRBJ1-3|TRBV7-2
CASSSGPRSGNTIYF
TGTGCCAGCAGCTCAGGGCCGCGCTCTGGAAACACCATATATTTT
>.|.|TRBJ2-6|TRBV7-9
CASSSDRSSSGANVLTF
TGTGCCAGCAGCTCCGACAGGTCGAGCTCTGGGGCCAACGTCCTGACTTTC
>TRBD1|few|TRBJ2-3|TRBV7-2
CASSRYRGVGTDTQYF
TGTGCCAGCAGCCGCTACAGGGGGGTAGGAACAGATACGCAGTATTTT
>TRBD1|few|TRBJ2-3|TRBV3-1
CASSQVTGGLMGSTDTQYF
TGTGCCAGCAGCCAGGTTACAGGGGGCCTGATGGGAAGCACAGATACGCAGTATTTT
>.|few|TRBJ2-5|TRBV7-9
CASSLTPRGVRAETQYF
TGTGCCAGCAGCTTAACGCCGCGGGGAGTTCGGGCAGAGACCCAGTACTTC
>.|few|TRBJ2-7|TRBV21-1
CASSKADHRPSYEQYF
TGTGCCAGCAGCAAAGCGGACCACAGGCCCTCCTACGAGCAGTACTTC